The clone carrying this T cell receptor beta chain was seen a handful of times. The target antigen is unknown. Here immunoSEQ multiplex PCR was the method, and the copy in TCRdb shows in-frame clones only, minus some. The sample has 4,000 to 5,500 clones, approximately 32% seen once. The source of the sample is a study of sequential checkpoint blockade in melanoma. Study-level information: Arm A got nivolumab then ipilimumab; arm B the reverse, 1:1. Maintenance nivolumab came after either treatment sequence. TCRbeta immunosequencing was performed on DNA from roughly 90 pretreatment melanoma tumor samples.

Treatment here: randomized to nivolumab then ipilimumab (arm A) or the reverse (arm B). Findings and limits, study-wide: Clinical benefit was about 30 times likelier when tumor T-cell fraction and clonality increased.

CDR1 is LNHNV and CDR2 is YYDKDF in the germline V gene (reference sequence). CDR3 length: 16 amino acids. Deletions cut 0 bases from V and 2 bases from J, with 12 bases between. The sequencing used tumor tissue (inferred from file names), collected from a patient given nivolumab and ipilimumab in sequence. This clonotype was obtained from a human donor with melanoma. This chain links TRBV15 with TRBJ2-3, with a weak D call TRBD2 (5 bases). The CDR3 sequence: CATSRDGGLLTDTQYF. DNA for the CDR3: TGTGCCACCAGCAGAGATGGAGGACTCCTCACAGATACGCAGTATTTT. The full variable domain, rest sourced from reference TRBV15 and TRBJ2-3, is DAMVIQNPRYQVTQFGKPVTLSCSQTLNHNVMYWYQQKSSQAPKLLFHYYDKDFNNEADTPDNFQSRRPNTSFCFLDIRSPGLGDTAMYLCATSRDGGLLTDTQYFGPGTRLTVL.